These 21 T cell receptor beta chains were sequenced from one sample in a study of cytomegalovirus exposure and HLA in healthy donors. The PCR employed 60 Vbeta primers together with 13 Jbeta primers. Profiling relied on immunoSEQ multiplex PCR, and the TCRdb table lists in-frame clones only, not all of them. In the table there are approximately 160,000 clones, about three quarters of which are singletons. Sequencing was done on a sample of PBMCs. These receptors were collected from a woman in her thirties or forties in good health and CMV-seropositive.

There are a few counts of this clone. CDR3 coding DNA: TGTGCCAGCAGCTTGGCCCGACAAAGCAATCAGCCCCAGCATTTT. As protein: CASSLARQSNQPQHF. This sequence joins TRBV5-6 and TRBJ1-5; no clear D gene. The germline gives CDR1 SGHDT, CDR2 YYEEEE. Trimming stripped 0 bases from V and 1 base from J, with 8 bases between. This CDR3 is 15 amino acids long. Full variable domain (missing parts from reference TRBV5-6 and TRBJ1-5): DAGVTQSPTHLIKTRGQQVTLRCSPKSGHDTVSWYQQALGQGPQFIFQYYEEEERQRGNFPDRFSGHQFPNYSSELNVNALLLGDSALYLCASSLARQSNQPQHFGDGTRLSIL.

The chain recombines TRBV7-2 with TRBJ2-5, with D tentatively TRBD2 (6 bases). This CDR3 has 16 amino acids. The germline V gene encodes CDR1 SGHTA and CDR2 FQGNSA. Trimming shortened V by 1 base and J by 1 base, and 13 bases separated the two germline ends. The CDR3 DNA sequence: TGTGCCAGCAGCTTAGTCGCGGGACGCCCCCAAGAGACCCAGTACTTC. Protein: CASSLVAGRPQETQYF. The entire variable domain, with the rest obtained from reference TRBV7-2 and TRBJ2-5, is as follows: GAGVSQSPSNKVTEKGKDVELRCDPISGHTALYWYRQSLGQGLEFLIYFQGNSAPDKSGLPSDRFSAERTGGSVSTLTIQRTQQEDSAVYLCASSLVAGRPQETQYFGPGTRLLVL.

The chain employs TRBV5-1 and TRBJ1-1; 7 positions match TRBD1. This CDR3 is 14 amino acids long. The junction had 5 bases not matched to a gene; V was cut back by 4 bases and J by 2 bases. Germline-derived CDR1 and CDR2 are SGHRS and YFSETQ. The CDR3 coding sequence is TGCGCCAGCAGCCCGGGGACAGCAAACACTGAAGCTTTCTTT. This translates into CASSPGTANTEAFF.

This clone turned up a few times. V usage is TRBV4-2 and J usage is TRBJ2-5, with 8 bases matching TRBD2. Germline V gene sequence: CDR1 LGHNA, CDR2 YNFKEQ. The J segment lost 3 bases and the V segment lost 0 bases, leaving 15 bases of the junction unmatched. The CDR3 loop spans 19 amino acids. CDR3 region: CASSQDGPRVTRGEETQYF. CDR3 nucleotides: TGTGCCAGCAGCCAAGATGGTCCGCGGGTCACGCGGGGGGAAGAGACCCAGTACTTC.

The gene calls are TRBV28 and TRBJ2-3; possibly TRBD2 for D (6 bases). Germline CDR1 reads MDHEN; CDR2 reads SYDVKM. This CDR3 contains 17 residues. The V end was cut by 5 bases, the J end by 6 bases, with 24 bases between. The CDR3, as DNA: TGTGCCAGCAGTCTGCCCTCGGACTACCTATCACGGGATACGCAGTATTTT. It specifies CASSLPSDYLSRDTQYF.

This rearrangement joins TRBV6-6 to TRBJ1-5; D gene unclear. The CDR3 has 13 amino acids. The V end lost 6 bases, the J end lost 7 bases, and 13 bases lay between the germline ends. CDR1 MNHNY and CDR2 SVGAGI come from the germline V gene (reference sequence). The CDR3 loop is CASSPREVQPQHF. The CDR3 bases are TGTGCCAGCAGCCCCAGAGAGGTCCAGCCCCAGCATTTT.

The V and J genes are TRBV2 and TRBJ1-5; a possible D gene is TRBD1 (5 bases). With 2 bases removed from V and 6 bases from J, the gap between germline ends came to 11 bases. The CDR3 spans 14 residues. Germline V lookup: CDR1 SNHLY, CDR2 FYNNEI. In DNA form, the CDR3 reads TGTGCCAGCAGTGAATCTACAGGAACTCAGCCCCAGCATTTT. Residues: CASSESTGTQPQHF.

The chain has TRBV6-1 and TRBJ1-1; D uncertain. This CDR3 contains 13 residues. With 3 bases removed from V and 1 base from J, the gap between germline ends came to 6 bases. Germline assignment: CDR1 MNHNS and CDR2 SASEGT. Written as DNA, the CDR3 is TGTGCCAGCAGTGACCCGGGGAACACTGAAGCTTTCTTT. It encodes CASSDPGNTEAFF.

As for this clone: The sample has other DNA sequences that encode this CDR3 too. The V gene is TRBV4-1, the J gene TRBJ1-4; TRBD1 matches 10 bases. V was clipped by 0 bases and J by 9 bases; unmatched bases: 4. Germline CDR1 reads MGHRA; CDR2 reads YSYEKL. The length of the CDR3 is 15 residues. The chain's CDR3 is CASSQEGTGVQKLFF. In nucleotides, the CDR3 is TGCGCCAGCAGCCAAGAAGGGACAGGGGTGCAAAAACTGTTTTTT.

The chain is built from TRBV9 and TRBJ2-7; 8 bases line up with TRBD1. Looked up from germline, CDR1 is SGDLS and CDR2 is YYNGEE. The V segment lost 0 bases and the J segment 5 bases; nucleotides outside the gene matches: 4. This CDR3 spans 14 amino acids. CDR3 bases: TGTGCCAGCAGCGTAGCAGGGGGCGGGAACGAGCAGTACTTC. Protein: CASSVAGGGNEQYF.

The V call is TRBV5-1, the J call TRBJ2-3; tentative D call: TRBD2 (6 bases). The V gene lost 0 bases and the J gene lost 2 bases, with 13 bases spanning the gap. CDR1 is SGHRS, CDR2 YFSETQ, per germline. CDR3 length: 16 residues. The CDR3 here is CASSLGLVVITDTQYF. The DNA of the CDR3 is TGCGCCAGCAGCTTGGGACTAGTCGTAATCACAGATACGCAGTATTTT.

The CDR3 region is CASSFSSGETEAFF. The CDR3 region has the DNA TGTGCCAGCAGCTTTAGTTCAGGGGAAACTGAAGCTTTCTTT. V is TRBV7-2 and J is TRBJ1-1; D possibly corresponds to TRBD1 (6 bases). Per the germline V gene, CDR1 is SGHTA and CDR2 is FQGNSA. The CDR3 spans 14 residues. V gave up 3 bases and J gave up 5 bases, with 13 bases separating them.

This rearrangement joins TRBV27 to TRBJ2-1; 12 bases match TRBD2. The CDR3 has 16 amino acids. Trimming took 7 bases from V and 4 from J; bases not matched to a gene: 8. Germline-derived CDR1 and CDR2 are MNHEY and SMNVEV (reference sequence). The CDR3 loop reads CASNTPGTSGYNEQFF. The CDR3 DNA sequence: TGTGCCAGCAATACCCCAGGGACTAGCGGGTACAATGAGCAGTTCTTC.

CDR3 coding DNA: TGTGCCAGCAGTGAACCAGCGATTAGCACAGATACGCAGTATTTT. Protein sequence: CASSEPAISTDTQYF. The genes are TRBV6-1 and TRBJ2-3; no definite D call. CDR3 length: 15 amino acids. Trimming took off 2 bases at V and 0 bases at J, with 9 bases between the two ends. CDR1 is MNHNS, CDR2 SASEGT, per germline.

CDR3 sequence reads: CASRQGYSNQPQHF. CDR3 nucleotides: TGTGCCAGTAGACAGGGATATAGCAATCAGCCCCAGCATTTT. The J gene is TRBJ1-5, the V gene TRBV19, with D perhaps TRBD1 (6 bases). The V end was cut by 6 bases, the J end by 0 bases, with 9 bases between. The CDR3 has 14 residues. Germline V gene lookup returns CDR1 LNHDA and CDR2 SQIVND (reference sequence).

This chain joins TRBV18 and TRBJ1-1; D is perhaps TRBD1 (5 bases). CDR3 length: 14 residues. CDR1 KGHSH and CDR2 LQKENI come from the germline V gene. V lost 3 bases, J lost 4 bases, and 12 bases lay in between. CDR3 sequence: CASSPSGGGTEAFF. In nucleotides, the CDR3 is TGTGCCAGCTCACCTTCGGGGGGAGGCACTGAAGCTTTCTTT.

The rearrangement joins TRBV10-1 to TRBJ2-2; 10 nucleotides match TRBD1. The germline V gene has CDR1 WNHNN and CDR2 SYGVQD (reference sequence). The CDR3 loop spans 16 amino acids. The V and J ends lost 4 bases and 4 bases, in that order; junction bases with no gene match: 6. This chain's CDR3 is CASSGGTGASTGELFF. The CDR3 nucleotides read TGCGCCAGCAGTGGAGGGACAGGGGCTAGCACCGGGGAGCTGTTTTTT.

The chain has TRBV30 and TRBJ2-7; D is ambiguous. The CDR3 contains 13 residues. Germline V gene lookup returns CDR1 GTSNPN and CDR2 SVGIG (reference sequence). Trimming stripped 2 bases from V and 1 base from J, with 9 bases between. This CDR3 is CAWSFSSSYEQYF. The CDR3 DNA is TGTGCCTGGAGTTTCAGTTCTTCCTACGAGCAGTACTTC.

This rearrangement joins TRBV30 to TRBJ1-5, with D hard to call. CDR1 GTSNPN and CDR2 SVGIG come from the germline V gene (reference sequence). V lost 0 bases and J lost 4, with 10 bases in between. The CDR3 spans 14 residues. The CDR3 DNA sequence: TGTGCCTGGAGTGTTGGGCATCCGAATCAGCCCCAGCATTTT. It translates to CAWSVGHPNQPQHF.

The chain links TRBV19 to TRBJ2-2, with 7 bases matching TRBD1. The CDR3 sequence is 15 residues long. Germline V gene lookup returns CDR1 LNHDA and CDR2 SQIVND (reference sequence). V was pared by 5 bases and J by 5 bases, with 8 bases of the junction left unmatched. The CDR3 nucleotides are TGTGCCAGTAGTGTGACAGGGATTGGAACCGGGGAGCTGTTTTTT. This gives the protein CASSVTGIGTGELFF. Together with reference TRBV19 and TRBJ2-2, the CDR3 gives the full variable domain: DGGITQSPKYLFRKEGQNVTLSCEQNLNHDAMYWYRQDPGQGLRLIYYSQIVNDFQKGDIAEGYSVSREKKESFPLTVTSAQKNPTAFYLCASSVTGIGTGELFFGEGSRLTVL.

V gene TRBV28 combines with J gene TRBJ1-2; 9 bases match TRBD1. Germline trimming cut 7 bases from V and 3 bases from J; bases unmatched to any gene: 12. Germline lookup yields CDR1 MDHEN and CDR2 SYDVKM. The CDR3 extends over 16 amino acids. CDR3 protein: CASNLDSGTGYYGYTF. Here the CDR3 DNA reads TGTGCCAGCAATCTGGACTCCGGGACAGGGTACTATGGCTACACCTTC.